This passage covers 6 T cell receptor beta chains from one sample sequenced in a study of CD8 T cells in ankylosing spondylitis. Study-level results: For ankylosing spondylitis blood, a TCR beta motif of several highly homologous variants appeared characteristic.

These TCRs are of unknown antigen specificity. MiXCR, applied by TCRdb to the 5' RACE reads, yields one record per CDR3 protein. The data show 470,000 or so distinct CDR3 sequences, roughly 26% seen once. Sequencing input: blood, either unsorted or a sorted T cell fraction (not recorded which). These receptor sequences come from a male donor with ankylosing spondylitis.

This clonotype was observed a few times. The chain couples TRBV5-1 to TRBJ2-2; no firm D call. From germline, CDR1 is SGHRS and CDR2 YFSETQ. The CDR3 contains 15 residues. The ends were cut back, 0 bases at V and 0 bases at J, with 6 bases in the middle. The DNA for the CDR3 is TGCGCCAGCAGCTTGGTCCAGACGAACACCGGGGAGCTGTTTTTT. It yields the protein CASSLVQTNTGELFF.

This clonotype was seen a few times. The chain recombines TRBV6-2 or TRBV6-3 with TRBJ1-2, with 9 bases matching TRBD1. The germline V gene encodes CDR1 MNHEY and CDR2 SVGEGT. This CDR3 has 16 amino acids. The V gene end was trimmed by 5 bases and the J gene end by 4 bases; junction bases not matched to a gene: 11. DNA for the CDR3: TGTGCCAGCAGTACCGGACAGGGGCGAAGGTCCTATGGCTACACCTTC. This encodes CASSTGQGRRSYGYTF.

The V call is TRBV5-1, the J call TRBJ2-3; 7 bases fit TRBD2. Germline V gives CDR1 SGHRS, CDR2 YFSETQ. V was pared by 4 bases and J by 6 bases, with 17 bases of the junction left unmatched. The CDR3 is 17 residues long. CDR3 DNA: TGCGCCAGCAGCCGCGTACCACTAGCGCTCGGGGGGGATACGCAGTATTTT. Protein sequence: CASSRVPLALGGDTQYF.

The chain couples TRBV3-1 to TRBJ2-1; no firm D call. The ends were cut back, 4 bases at V and 2 bases at J, with 12 bases in the middle. CDR1 is LGHDT, CDR2 YNNKEL, per germline (reference sequence). The CDR3 runs 15 residues. The CDR3 sequence: CASSPGLLTYNEQFF. Here the CDR3 DNA reads TGTGCCAGCAGCCCCGGGCTCCTCACCTACAATGAGCAGTTCTTC.

This chain joins TRBV7-9 and TRBJ2-1, with D unresolved. CDR1 SEHNR and CDR2 FQNEAQ come from the germline V gene (reference sequence). Trimming removed 0 bases from V and 7 bases from J, with 16 bases in between. The CDR3 has 16 residues. CDR3 nucleotide sequence: TGTGCCAGCAGCTTAGCCCATAGCCGGGCCGGGAATGAGCAGTTCTTC. Its translation: CASSLAHSRAGNEQFF.

A few counts support this clonotype. This rearrangement joins TRBV6-1 to TRBJ2-2; D gene uncertain. The CDR3 loop spans 14 amino acids. Germline CDR1 MNHNS, CDR2 SASEGT. The V end lost 5 bases, the J end lost 3 bases, and 10 bases lay between the germline ends. Written as DNA, the CDR3 is TGTGCCAGCAGTCTGTTTGCGTACACCGGGGAGCTGTTTTTT. Residues: CASSLFAYTGELFF.